This is a list of T cell receptor beta chains from one sample in a study of blood T cell repertoires in COVID-19. Here immunoSEQ multiplex PCR was the method, and the copy in TCRdb shows in-frame clones only, minus some. The sample consists of about 120,000 clones, roughly four fifths of them appearing once. The sample taken for sequencing was peripheral blood. The receptors come from a man aged 70-80 years with active or convalescent COVID-19. Each CDR3 is given with its conserved first and last residue. The D gene is left open where the match is weak. Expanded clones get a size class; other rows say once, few or many, or leave the size out.

CDR3 DNA	CDR3 protein	D gene	J gene	clone size	V gene
TGTGCCAGCAGCCGGGGGACAGGGAATCAGCCCCAGCATTTT	CASSRGTGNQPQHF	TRBD1	TRBJ1-5	NA	TRBV6-5
TGTGCCACCTGGGACAGGGGTAGCAATCAGCCCCAGCATTTT	CATWDRGSNQPQHF	TRBD1	TRBJ1-5	NA	TRBV19
TGTGCCAGTAGTACCAACAGGGAGCAGGGAAGTCAGCCCCAGCATTTT	CASSTNREQGSQPQHF	NA	TRBJ1-5	NA	TRBV19
TGTGCCAGTAGTGCACAGGGTTACAATCAGCCCCAGCATTTT	CASSAQGYNQPQHF	NA	TRBJ1-5	NA	TRBV19
TGTGCCAGCAGTTTGAGTGGTTATGAGCAGTTCTTC	CASSLSGYEQFF	NA	TRBJ2-1	NA	TRBV27
TGTGCCAGCAGGACAGGGGGCAACGAGCAGTACTTC	CASRTGGNEQYF	TRBD1	TRBJ2-7	NA	TRBV12-3/TRBV12-4
TGTGCCAGCAGTCCCCGGGGGGGAGGGGGCCAAGAGACCCAGTACTTC	CASSPRGGGGQETQYF	TRBD2	TRBJ2-5	few	TRBV28
TGTGCCAGCTCACCAAACCAGGGTGGGGCAGATACGCAGTATTTT	CASSPNQGGADTQYF	NA	TRBJ2-3	NA	TRBV18
TGTGCCAGCAGTAGGAGCGGGAGTCGGGATGAGCAGTTCTTC	CASSRSGSRDEQFF	TRBD2	TRBJ2-1	NA	TRBV6-5
TGTGCCAGCAGGCCCCTGGGGCTCTCCTACAATGAGCAGTTCTTC	CASRPLGLSYNEQFF	NA	TRBJ2-1	NA	TRBV2
TGTGCCAGCAGCGCCCTGGGACAGGGGGACGGCAATGAGCAGTTCTTC	CASSALGQGDGNEQFF	TRBD1	TRBJ2-1	NA	TRBV9
TGTGCCAGCAGCCCCTGGAAAGGGGCCAGACCCTACGAGCAGTACTTC	CASSPWKGARPYEQYF	NA	TRBJ2-7	NA	TRBV7-2
TGTGCCAGCAGCCAAGAAGATAGACAGGTCGGTGGTACTGAAGCTTTCTTT	CASSQEDRQVGGTEAFF	NA	TRBJ1-1	NA	TRBV4-2
TGTGCCAGCAAGAAGGAGAAAACCCCTAATACTGAAGCTTTCTTT	CASKKEKTPNTEAFF	NA	TRBJ1-1	few	TRBV6-5
TGCGCCAGCAGCTTGGCCGTTTCGGGGGTACAAGAGACCCAGTACTTC	CASSLAVSGVQETQYF	NA	TRBJ2-5	NA	TRBV5-1
TGCGCCAGCAGCCAACAGACAGGGACGAACACCGGGGAGCTGTTTTTT	CASSQQTGTNTGELFF	TRBD1	TRBJ2-2	few	TRBV4-3
TGCGCCAGCAGCCAAGGGGGGCGCAGTCGCAGTGGCTACACCTTC	CASSQGGRSRSGYTF	NA	TRBJ1-2	NA	TRBV4-3
TGTGCCAGCTCACCAATTAGAGGAACCGGGGAGCTGTTTTTT	CASSPIRGTGELFF	NA	TRBJ2-2	NA	TRBV18
TGTGCCAGCTCCCTAGTGTCCCACACAGATACGCAGTATTTT	CASSLVSHTDTQYF	NA	TRBJ2-3	NA	TRBV2
TGTGCCAGCAGCCAAGAGTTAGAGACAGGGCTTTTCGAGCAGTACTTC	CASSQELETGLFEQYF	TRBD1	TRBJ2-7	NA	TRBV4-2
TGTGCCAGCAGCGAACTGGTTTGGACTGAAGCTTTCTTT	CASSELVWTEAFF	NA	TRBJ1-1	NA	TRBV7-6
TGTGCCAGCAGCCATTTACCGGGACATCCCGAGTTCTTC	CASSHLPGHPEFF	NA	TRBJ2-1	NA	TRBV12-3/TRBV12-4
TGTGCCATCAGTGGAACAGGGCGGGACATTCAGTACTTC	CAISGTGRDIQYF	NA	TRBJ2-4	NA	TRBV10-3
TGTGCCAGCAGGACAGGCTCCTCTGGAAACACCATATATTTT	CASRTGSSGNTIYF	NA	TRBJ1-3	NA	TRBV6-5
TGTGCCAGCAGCTTGAATCTAGGGGCCTACGAGCAGTACTTC	CASSLNLGAYEQYF	NA	TRBJ2-7	NA	TRBV2
TGTGCCAGCAGCTTAGTCGTGGCTAGCGGGACGCATGAGCAGTTCTTC	CASSLVVASGTHEQFF	TRBD2	TRBJ2-1	NA	TRBV11-3
TGTGCCAGCAGCTCTAGCGGGAGTAACACCGGGGAGCTGTTTTTT	CASSSSGSNTGELFF	TRBD2	TRBJ2-2	NA	TRBV7-8
TGTGCCAGCCGCTCCGACTTGAGCTCCTACAATGAGCAGTTCTTC	CASRSDLSSYNEQFF	NA	TRBJ2-1	once	TRBV13
TGCGCCAGCAGCCGGGGCCAGGGGATATATGAGCAGTTCTTC	CASSRGQGIYEQFF	NA	TRBJ2-1	NA	TRBV4-1
TGTGCCAGCAGCTTCACAGGGGGTAAATCCGGGGAGCTGTTTTTT	CASSFTGGKSGELFF	TRBD1	TRBJ2-2	NA	TRBV5-4
TGCGCCAGCAGCCAAGTAAAGGGGAAAGACGGCTACACCTTC	CASSQVKGKDGYTF	NA	TRBJ1-2	NA	TRBV4-3
TGTGCCAGCAGCCAACCCCAGGCAGACACTAACTATGGCTACACCTTC	CASSQPQADTNYGYTF	NA	TRBJ1-2	NA	TRBV3-1/TRBV3-2
TGTGCCAGCAGTTCCTCCGGACAGGGACGGTCACCCCTCCACTTT	CASSSSGQGRSPLHF	TRBD1	TRBJ1-6	NA	TRBV11-3
TGTGCCATCAGTGCGGGACAGGGGACTTCAGCTAACTATGGCTACACCTTC	CAISAGQGTSANYGYTF	TRBD1	TRBJ1-2	NA	TRBV10-3
TGTGCCATCACGGCAGGGGAATCCTATGGCTACACCTTC	CAITAGESYGYTF	NA	TRBJ1-2	NA	TRBV10-3
TGTGCCAGCAGCTTACTAGCGGGAGGAAACTACGAGCAGTACTTC	CASSLLAGGNYEQYF	TRBD2	TRBJ2-7	NA	TRBV11-3
TGTGCCAGCAGTGAGGACAGCTACACTGAAGCTTTCTTT	CASSEDSYTEAFF	NA	TRBJ1-1	NA	TRBV6-1
TGCGCCAGCAGCACGGAGGGACTCAAGTACAATGAGCAGTTCTTC	CASSTEGLKYNEQFF	NA	TRBJ2-1	NA	TRBV5-1